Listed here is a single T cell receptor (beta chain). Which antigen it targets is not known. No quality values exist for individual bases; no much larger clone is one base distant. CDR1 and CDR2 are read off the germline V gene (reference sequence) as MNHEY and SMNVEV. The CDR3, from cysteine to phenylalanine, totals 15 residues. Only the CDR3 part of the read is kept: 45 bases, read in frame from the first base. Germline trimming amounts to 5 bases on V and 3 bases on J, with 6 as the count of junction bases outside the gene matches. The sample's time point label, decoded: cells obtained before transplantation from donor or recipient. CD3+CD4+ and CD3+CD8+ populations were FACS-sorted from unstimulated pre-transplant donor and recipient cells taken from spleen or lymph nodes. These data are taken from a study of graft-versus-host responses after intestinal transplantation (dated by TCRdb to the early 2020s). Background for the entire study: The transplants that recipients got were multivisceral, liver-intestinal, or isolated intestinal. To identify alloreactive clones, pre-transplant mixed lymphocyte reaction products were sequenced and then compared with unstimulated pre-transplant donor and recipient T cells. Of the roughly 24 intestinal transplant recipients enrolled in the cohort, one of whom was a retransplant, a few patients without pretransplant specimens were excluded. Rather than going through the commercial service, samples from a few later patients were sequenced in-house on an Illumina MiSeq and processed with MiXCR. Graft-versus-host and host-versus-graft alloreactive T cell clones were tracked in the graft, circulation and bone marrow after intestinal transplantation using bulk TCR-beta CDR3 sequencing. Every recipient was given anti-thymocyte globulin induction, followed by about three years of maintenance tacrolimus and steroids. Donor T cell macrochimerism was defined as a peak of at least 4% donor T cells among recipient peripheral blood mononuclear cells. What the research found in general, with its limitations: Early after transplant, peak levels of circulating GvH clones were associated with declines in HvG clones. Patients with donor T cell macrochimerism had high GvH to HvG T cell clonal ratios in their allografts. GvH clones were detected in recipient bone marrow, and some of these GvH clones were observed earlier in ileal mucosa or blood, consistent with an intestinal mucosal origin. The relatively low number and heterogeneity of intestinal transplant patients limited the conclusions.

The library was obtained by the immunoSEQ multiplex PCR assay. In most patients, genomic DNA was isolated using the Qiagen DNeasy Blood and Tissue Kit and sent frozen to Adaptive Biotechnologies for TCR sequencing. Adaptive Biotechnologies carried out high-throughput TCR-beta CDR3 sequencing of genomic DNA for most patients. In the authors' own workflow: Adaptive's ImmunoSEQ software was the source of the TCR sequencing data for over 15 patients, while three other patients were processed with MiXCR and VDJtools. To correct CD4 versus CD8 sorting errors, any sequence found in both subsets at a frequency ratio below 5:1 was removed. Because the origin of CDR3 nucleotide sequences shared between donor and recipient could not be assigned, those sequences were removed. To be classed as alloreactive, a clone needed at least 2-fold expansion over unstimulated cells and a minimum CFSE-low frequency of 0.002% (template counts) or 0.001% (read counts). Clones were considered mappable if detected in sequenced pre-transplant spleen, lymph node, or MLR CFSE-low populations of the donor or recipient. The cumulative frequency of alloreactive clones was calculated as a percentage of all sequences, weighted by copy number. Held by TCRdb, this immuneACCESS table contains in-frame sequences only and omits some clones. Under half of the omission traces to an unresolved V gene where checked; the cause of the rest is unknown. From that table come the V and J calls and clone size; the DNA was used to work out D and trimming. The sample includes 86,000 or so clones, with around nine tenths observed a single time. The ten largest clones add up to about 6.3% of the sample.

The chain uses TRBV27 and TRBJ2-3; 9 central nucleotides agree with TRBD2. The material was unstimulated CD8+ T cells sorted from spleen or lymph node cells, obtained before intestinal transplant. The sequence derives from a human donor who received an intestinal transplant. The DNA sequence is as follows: TGTGCCAGCAGTACTCCTAGCGGGACGACAGATACGCAGTATTTT. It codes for CASSTPSGTTDTQYF.